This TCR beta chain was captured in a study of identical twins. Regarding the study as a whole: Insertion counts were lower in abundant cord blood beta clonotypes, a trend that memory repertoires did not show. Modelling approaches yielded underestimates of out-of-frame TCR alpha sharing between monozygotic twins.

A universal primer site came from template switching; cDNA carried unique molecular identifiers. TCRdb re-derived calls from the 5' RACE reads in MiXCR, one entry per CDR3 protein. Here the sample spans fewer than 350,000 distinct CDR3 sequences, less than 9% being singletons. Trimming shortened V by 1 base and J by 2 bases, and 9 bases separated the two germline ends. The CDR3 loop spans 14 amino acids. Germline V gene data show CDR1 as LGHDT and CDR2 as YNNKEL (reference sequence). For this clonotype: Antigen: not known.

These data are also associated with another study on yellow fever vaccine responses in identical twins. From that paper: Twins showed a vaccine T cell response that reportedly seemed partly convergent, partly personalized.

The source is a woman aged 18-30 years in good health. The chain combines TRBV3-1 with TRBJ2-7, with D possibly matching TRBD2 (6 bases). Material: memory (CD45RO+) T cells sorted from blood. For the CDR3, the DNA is TGTGCCAGCAGCCAAGGGAGGGGAGCCTACGAGCAGTACTTC. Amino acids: CASSQGRGAYEQYF.